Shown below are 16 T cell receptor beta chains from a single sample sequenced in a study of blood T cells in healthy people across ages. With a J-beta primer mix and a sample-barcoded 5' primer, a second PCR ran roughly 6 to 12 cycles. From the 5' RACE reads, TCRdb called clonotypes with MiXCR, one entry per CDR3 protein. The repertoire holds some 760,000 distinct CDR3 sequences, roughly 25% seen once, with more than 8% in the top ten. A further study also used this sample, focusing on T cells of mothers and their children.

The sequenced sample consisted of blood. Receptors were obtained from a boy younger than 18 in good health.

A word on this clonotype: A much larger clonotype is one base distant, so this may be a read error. The CDR3 region is CASILTGEETQYF. CDR3 DNA: TGTGCCAGCATCCTGACAGGGGAAGAGACCCAGTACTTC. This chain uses TRBV12-3 or TRBV12-4 with TRBJ2-1, with 8 bases matching TRBD1. The end of the DNA is better explained by TRBJ2-5, so the J call may be wrong. This CDR3 has 13 residues.

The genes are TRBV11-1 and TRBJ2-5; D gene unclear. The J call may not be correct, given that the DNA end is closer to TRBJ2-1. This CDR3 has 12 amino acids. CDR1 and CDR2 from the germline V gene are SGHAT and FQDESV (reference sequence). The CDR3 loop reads CASSFPGREQFF. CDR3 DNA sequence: TGTGCCAGCAGCTTCCCAGGAAGGGAGCAGTTCTTC.

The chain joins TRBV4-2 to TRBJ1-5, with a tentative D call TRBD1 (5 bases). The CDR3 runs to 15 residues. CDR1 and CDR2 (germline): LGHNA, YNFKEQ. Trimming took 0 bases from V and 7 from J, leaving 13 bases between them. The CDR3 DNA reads TGTGCCAGCAGCCAAGATAGGCCGGGGGAACAGCCCCAGCATTTT. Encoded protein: CASSQDRPGEQPQHF.

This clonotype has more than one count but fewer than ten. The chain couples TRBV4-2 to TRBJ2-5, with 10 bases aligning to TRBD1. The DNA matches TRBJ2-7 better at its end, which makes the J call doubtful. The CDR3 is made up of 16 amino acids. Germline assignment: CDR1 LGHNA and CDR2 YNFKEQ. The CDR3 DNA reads TGTGCCAGCAGCCAAAAGGGACAGGGGAACTTCTACGAGCAGTACTTC. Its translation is CASSQKGQGNFYEQYF.

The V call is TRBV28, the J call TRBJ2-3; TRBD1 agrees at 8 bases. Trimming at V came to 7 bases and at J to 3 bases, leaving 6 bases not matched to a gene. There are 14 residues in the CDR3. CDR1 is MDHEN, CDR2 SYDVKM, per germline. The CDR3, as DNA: TGTGCCAGCAACACGGACAGGGAGACAGATACGCAGTATTTT. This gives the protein CASNTDRETDTQYF.

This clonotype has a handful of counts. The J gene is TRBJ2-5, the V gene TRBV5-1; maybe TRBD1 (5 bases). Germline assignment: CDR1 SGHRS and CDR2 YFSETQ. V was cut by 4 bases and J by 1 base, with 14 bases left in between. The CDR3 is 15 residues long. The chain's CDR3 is CASSTGHGVQETQYF. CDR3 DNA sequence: TGCGCCAGCAGCACTGGACATGGAGTCCAAGAGACCCAGTACTTC.

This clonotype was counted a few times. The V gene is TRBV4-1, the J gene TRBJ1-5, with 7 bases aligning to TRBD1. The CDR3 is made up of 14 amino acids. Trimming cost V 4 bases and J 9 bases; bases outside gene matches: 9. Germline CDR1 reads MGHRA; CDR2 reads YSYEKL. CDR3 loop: CASSLETGQGPQHF. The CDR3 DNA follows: TGCGCCAGCAGCCTAGAGACAGGGCAGGGGCCCCAGCATTTT.

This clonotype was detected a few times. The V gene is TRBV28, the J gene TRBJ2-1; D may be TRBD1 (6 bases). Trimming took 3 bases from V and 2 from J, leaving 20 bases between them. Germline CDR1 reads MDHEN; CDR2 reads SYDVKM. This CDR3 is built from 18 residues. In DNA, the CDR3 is TGTGCCAGCAGTTTTGGGGGCGGCGGCTCCCCTGCCTACAATGAGCAGTTCTTC. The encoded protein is CASSFGGGGSPAYNEQFF.

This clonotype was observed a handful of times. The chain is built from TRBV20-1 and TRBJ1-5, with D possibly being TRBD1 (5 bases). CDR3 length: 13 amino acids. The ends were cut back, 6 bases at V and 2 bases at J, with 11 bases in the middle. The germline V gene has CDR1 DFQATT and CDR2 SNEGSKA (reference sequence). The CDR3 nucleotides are TGCAGTGCGAAAACAGGTGGCAATCAGCCCCAGCATTTT. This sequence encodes CSAKTGGNQPQHF.

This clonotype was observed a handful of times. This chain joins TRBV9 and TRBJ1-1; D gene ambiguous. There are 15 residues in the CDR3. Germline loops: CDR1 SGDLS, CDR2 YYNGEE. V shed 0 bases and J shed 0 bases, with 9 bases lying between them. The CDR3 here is CASSVDVVVNTEAFF. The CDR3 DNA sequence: TGTGCCAGCAGCGTAGATGTGGTGGTGAACACTGAAGCTTTCTTT.

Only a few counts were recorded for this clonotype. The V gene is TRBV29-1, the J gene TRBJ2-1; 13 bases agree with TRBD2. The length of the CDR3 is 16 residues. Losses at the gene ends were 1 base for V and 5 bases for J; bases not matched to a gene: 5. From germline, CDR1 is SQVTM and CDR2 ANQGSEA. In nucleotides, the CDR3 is TGCAGCGTTGAAGGGACTAGCGGGAGAAGGGACAATGAGCAGTTCTTC. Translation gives CSVEGTSGRRDNEQFF.

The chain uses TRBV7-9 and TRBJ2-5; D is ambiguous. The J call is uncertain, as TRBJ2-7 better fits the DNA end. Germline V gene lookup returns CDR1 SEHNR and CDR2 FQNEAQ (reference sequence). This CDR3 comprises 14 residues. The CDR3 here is CASSQQISSYEQYF. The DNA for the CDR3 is TGTGCCAGCAGCCAACAAATTTCTAGCTACGAGCAGTACTTC.

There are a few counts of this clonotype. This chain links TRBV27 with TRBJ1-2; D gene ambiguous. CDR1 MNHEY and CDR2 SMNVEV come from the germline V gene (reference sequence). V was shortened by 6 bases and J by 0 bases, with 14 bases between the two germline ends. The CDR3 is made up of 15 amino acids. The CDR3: CASSRASPTNYGYTF. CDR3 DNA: TGTGCCAGCAGCCGGGCCAGTCCAACTAACTATGGCTACACCTTC.

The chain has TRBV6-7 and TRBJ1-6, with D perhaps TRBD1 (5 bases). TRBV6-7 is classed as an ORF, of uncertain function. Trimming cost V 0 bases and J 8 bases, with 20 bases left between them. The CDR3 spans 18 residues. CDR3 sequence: CASSYSSNRGGGDSPLHF. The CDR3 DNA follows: TGTGCCAGCAGTTACTCGAGTAATCGTGGGGGAGGGGATTCACCCCTCCACTTT.

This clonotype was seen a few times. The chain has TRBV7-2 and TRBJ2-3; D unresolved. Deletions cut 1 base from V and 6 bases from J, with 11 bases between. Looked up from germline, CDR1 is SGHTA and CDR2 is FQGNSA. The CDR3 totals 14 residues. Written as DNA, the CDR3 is TGTGCCAGCAGCTTAGAACGGGCCACCGATACGCAGTATTTT. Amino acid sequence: CASSLERATDTQYF. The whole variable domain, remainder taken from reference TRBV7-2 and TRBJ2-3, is GAGVSQSPSNKVTEKGKDVELRCDPISGHTALYWYRQSLGQGLEFLIYFQGNSAPDKSGLPSDRFSAERTGGSVSTLTIQRTQQEDSAVYLCASSLERATDTQYFGPGTRLTVL.

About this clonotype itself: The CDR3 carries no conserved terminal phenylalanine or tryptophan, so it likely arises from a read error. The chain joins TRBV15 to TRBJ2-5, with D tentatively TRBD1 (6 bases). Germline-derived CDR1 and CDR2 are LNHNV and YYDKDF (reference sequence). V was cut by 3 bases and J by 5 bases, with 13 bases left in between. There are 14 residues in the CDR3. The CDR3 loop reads CATSSSGEVETQYY. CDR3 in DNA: TGTGCCACCAGCAGTTCAGGGGAAGTGGAGACCCAGTACTAC.